This T cell receptor beta chain was found in a study of CD8 T cells in Susac syndrome. It was with random hexamers that roughly 0.45 to 1 ug RNA was reverse transcribed. immunoSEQ multiplex PCR amplified TCR beta CDR3 across 54 Vbeta, 13 Jbeta. TCRdb analysed the immunoSEQ multiplex PCR reads with MiXCR anew, one entry per CDR3 protein. The data contain 150,000 to 200,000 distinct CDR3 sequences, over 90% of them singletons. Concerning this clonotype: The antigen is unknown.

Regarding the study as a whole: The CD4+ T cell repertoire of patients with Susac syndrome showed no detectable clonal expansion. As acknowledged by the study, its TCR sequencing and HLA analysis included a relatively small number of individuals.

Trimming removed 6 bases from V and 6 bases from J, with 12 bases in between. CDR3 length: 13 amino acids. J is TRBJ1-5 and V is TRBV12-3 or TRBV12-4, with D perhaps TRBD1 (6 bases). The sample consisted of CD4+ T cells from PBMCs. This clonotype was sampled from a human donor with Susac syndrome. CDR3 protein: CASRRGGGQPQHF. The CDR3 DNA is TGTGCCAGCAGGAGGGGGGGTGGTCAGCCCCAGCATTTT.